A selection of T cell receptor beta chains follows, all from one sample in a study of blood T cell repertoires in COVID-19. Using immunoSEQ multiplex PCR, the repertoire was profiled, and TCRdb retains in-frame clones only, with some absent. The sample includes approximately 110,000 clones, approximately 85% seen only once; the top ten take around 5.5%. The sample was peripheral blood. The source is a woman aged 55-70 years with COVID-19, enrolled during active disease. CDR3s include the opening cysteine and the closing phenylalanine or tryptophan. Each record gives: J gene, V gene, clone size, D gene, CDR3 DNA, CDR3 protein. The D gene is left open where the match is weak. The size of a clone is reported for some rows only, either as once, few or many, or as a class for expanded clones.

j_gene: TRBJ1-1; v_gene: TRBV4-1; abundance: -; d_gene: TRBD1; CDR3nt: TGCGCCAGCAGCCAAGTAACGGCCGGGACAGGGTGGAACACTGAAGCTTTCTTT; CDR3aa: CASSQVTAGTGWNTEAFF
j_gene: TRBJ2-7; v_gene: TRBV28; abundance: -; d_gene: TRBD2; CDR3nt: TGTGCCAGCAGTTTTCGACTAGCGGGGACCTACGAGCAGTACTTC; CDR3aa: CASSFRLAGTYEQYF
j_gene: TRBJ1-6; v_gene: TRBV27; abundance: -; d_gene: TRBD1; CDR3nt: TGTGCCAGCAGTTTGGACAGGTCGGGTTCACCCCTCCACTTT; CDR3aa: CASSLDRSGSPLHF
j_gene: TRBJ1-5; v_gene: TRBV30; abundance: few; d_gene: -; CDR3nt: TGTGCCTGGACCCACCCAGACAGGCCCTATCAGCCCCAGCATTTT; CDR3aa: CAWTHPDRPYQPQHF
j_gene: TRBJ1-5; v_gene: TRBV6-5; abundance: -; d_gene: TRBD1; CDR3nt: TGTGCCAGCAGCCGTGACAGGGCCAATCAGCCCCAGCATTTT; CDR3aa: CASSRDRANQPQHF
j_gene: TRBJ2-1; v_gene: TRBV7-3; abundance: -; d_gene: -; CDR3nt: TGTGCCAGCAGCTTAGATGGCGGGGAGGGGGACTACAATGAGCAGTTCTTC; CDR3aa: CASSLDGGEGDYNEQFF
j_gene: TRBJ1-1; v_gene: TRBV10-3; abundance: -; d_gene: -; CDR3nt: TGTGCCATCAGTGATGTGGCAGGGGAGAGGACTGAAGCTTTCTTT; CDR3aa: CAISDVAGERTEAFF
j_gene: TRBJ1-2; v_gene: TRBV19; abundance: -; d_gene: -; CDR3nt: TGTGCCAGTAGTACGAGGGAGAATGGCTACACCTTC; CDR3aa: CASSTRENGYTF
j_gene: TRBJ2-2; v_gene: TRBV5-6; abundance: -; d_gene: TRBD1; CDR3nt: TGTGCCAGCAGCTTGTGGGACAGGGGGAGCACCGGGGAGCTGTTTTTT; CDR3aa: CASSLWDRGSTGELFF
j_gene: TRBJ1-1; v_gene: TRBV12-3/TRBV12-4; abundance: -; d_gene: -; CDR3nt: TGTGCCAGCAGGTCCAACAGAGACACTGAAGCTTTCTTT; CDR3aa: CASRSNRDTEAFF
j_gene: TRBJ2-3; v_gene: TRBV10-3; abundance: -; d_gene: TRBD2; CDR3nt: TGTGCCAGCGGATTATTAGCGGGGGCGGATTATACGCAGTATTTT; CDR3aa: CASGLLAGADYTQYF
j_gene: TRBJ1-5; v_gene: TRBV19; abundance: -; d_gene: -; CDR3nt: TGTGCCAGTAGTATAGGGGCAGCCGGCAATCAGCCCCAGCATTTT; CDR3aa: CASSIGAAGNQPQHF
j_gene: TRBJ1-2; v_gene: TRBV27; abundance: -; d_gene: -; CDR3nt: TGTGCCAGCAGTACCTCGGACGGGGCTAACTATGGCTACACCTTC; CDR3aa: CASSTSDGANYGYTF
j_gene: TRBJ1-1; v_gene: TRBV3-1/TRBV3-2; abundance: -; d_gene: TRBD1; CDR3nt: TGTGCCAGCAGCCAAAGGGGACAGGGGAACACTGAAGCTTTCTTT; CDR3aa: CASSQRGQGNTEAFF
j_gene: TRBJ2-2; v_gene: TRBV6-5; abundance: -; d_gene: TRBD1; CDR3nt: TGTGCCAGCAGTTACTGGACAGGGGCCAACACCGGGGAGCTGTTTTTT; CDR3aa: CASSYWTGANTGELFF
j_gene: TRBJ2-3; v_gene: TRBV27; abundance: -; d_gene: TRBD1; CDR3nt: TGTGCCAGCAGTTTTGCCTCAGGGGGTGATACGCAGTATTTT; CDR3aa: CASSFASGGDTQYF
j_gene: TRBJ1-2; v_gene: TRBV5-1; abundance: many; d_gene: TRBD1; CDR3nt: TGCGCCAGCAGCTCCTTTGGACAGGGCAACTATGGCTACACCTTC; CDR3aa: CASSSFGQGNYGYTF
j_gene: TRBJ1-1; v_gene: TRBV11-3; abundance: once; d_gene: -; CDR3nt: TGTGCCAGCAGCTTAGGTCCGGGTTTGGGTGAAGCTTTCTTT; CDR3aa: CASSLGPGLGEAFF
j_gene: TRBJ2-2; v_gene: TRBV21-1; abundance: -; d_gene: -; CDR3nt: TGTGCCAGCAGCCTCCCGGCCAGGGAGGGCACCGGGGAGCTGTTTTTT; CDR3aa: CASSLPAREGTGELFF
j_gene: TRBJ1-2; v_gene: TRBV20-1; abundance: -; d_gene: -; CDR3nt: TGCAGTGCTAGTCGACTGGGTTACAACTATGGCTACACCTTC; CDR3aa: CSASRLGYNYGYTF
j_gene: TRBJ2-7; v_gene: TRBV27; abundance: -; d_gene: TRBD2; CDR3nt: TGTGCCAGCACCGACACTAGCGGGGTCAACTACGAGCAGTACTTC; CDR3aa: CASTDTSGVNYEQYF
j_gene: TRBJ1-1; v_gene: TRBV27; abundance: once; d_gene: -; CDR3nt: TGTGCCAGCAGTTTAAATGGGCCCGATGAAGCTTTCTTT; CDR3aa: CASSLNGPDEAFF
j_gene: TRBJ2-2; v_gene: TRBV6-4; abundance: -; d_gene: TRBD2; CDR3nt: TGTGCCAGCAGCGCCGGGACTAGCGGGGGGCCCGGTGGTGCCGGGGAGCTGTTTTTT; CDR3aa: CASSAGTSGGPGGAGELFF
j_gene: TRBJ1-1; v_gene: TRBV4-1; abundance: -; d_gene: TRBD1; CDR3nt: TGCGCCAGCAGCCGACAGGACAGGAAGAACACTGAAGCTTTCTTT; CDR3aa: CASSRQDRKNTEAFF
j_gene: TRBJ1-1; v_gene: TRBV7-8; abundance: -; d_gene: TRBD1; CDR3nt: TGTGCCAGCACCCGACTTGGGACAGGTCTGGTTGAAGCTTTCTTT; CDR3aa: CASTRLGTGLVEAFF
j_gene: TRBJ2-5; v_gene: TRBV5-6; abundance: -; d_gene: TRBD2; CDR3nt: TGTGCCAGCAGCTTGGTTAAAGCGGGGGAAGAGACCCAGTACTTC; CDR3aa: CASSLVKAGEETQYF
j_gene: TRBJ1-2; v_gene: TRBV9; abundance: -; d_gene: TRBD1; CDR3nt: TGTGCCAGCAGCCCCGGGACAGCTAGTTATGGCTACACCTTC; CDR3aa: CASSPGTASYGYTF
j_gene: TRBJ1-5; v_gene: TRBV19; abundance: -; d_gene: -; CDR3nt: TGTGCCAGTAGTAAGCAGGGATACGATTATAGCAATCAGCCCCAGCATTTT; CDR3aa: CASSKQGYDYSNQPQHF
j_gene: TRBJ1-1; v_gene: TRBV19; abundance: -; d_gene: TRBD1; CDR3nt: TGTGCCAGTAGTGGACAGGGGGCGGCTGAAGCTTTCTTT; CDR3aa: CASSGQGAAEAFF
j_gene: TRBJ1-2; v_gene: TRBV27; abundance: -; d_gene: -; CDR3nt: TGTGCCAGCAGATCCCAGGGCGGCCTCTATGGCTACACCTTC; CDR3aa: CASRSQGGLYGYTF
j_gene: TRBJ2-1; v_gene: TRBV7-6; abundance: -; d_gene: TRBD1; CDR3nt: TGTGCCAGCAGCTTAGATCTCGACAGGGTGGATGAGCAGTTCTTC; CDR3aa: CASSLDLDRVDEQFF
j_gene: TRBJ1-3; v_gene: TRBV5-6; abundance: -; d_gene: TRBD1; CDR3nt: TGTGCCAGCAGCTTCCGGGACAGCTCTGGAAACACCATATATTTT; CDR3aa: CASSFRDSSGNTIYF
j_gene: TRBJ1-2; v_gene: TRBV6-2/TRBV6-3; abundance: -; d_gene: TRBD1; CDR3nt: TGTGCCAGCAGTTACCCTACAGGGGCCTATGGCTACACCTTC; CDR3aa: CASSYPTGAYGYTF
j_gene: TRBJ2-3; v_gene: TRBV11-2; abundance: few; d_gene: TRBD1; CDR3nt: TGTGCCAGCAGCCCAGGACAGGGTGAAGATACGCAGTATTTT; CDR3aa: CASSPGQGEDTQYF
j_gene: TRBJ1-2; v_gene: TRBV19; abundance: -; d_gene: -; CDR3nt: TGTGCCATTCGACAGCCAGCTAACTATGGCTACACCTTC; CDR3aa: CAIRQPANYGYTF
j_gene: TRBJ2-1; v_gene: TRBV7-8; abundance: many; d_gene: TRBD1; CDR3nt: TGTGCCAGCAGCTTAGTGGTGACAGGGGTGGGTGAGCAGTTCTTC; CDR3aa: CASSLVVTGVGEQFF
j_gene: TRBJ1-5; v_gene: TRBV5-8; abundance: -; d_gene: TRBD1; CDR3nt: TGTGCCAGCAGCTCCCCCCCCGGGACAGGGTCCTATAGCAATCAGCCCCAGCATTTT; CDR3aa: CASSSPPGTGSYSNQPQHF
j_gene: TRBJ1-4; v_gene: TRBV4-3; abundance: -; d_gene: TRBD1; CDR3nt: TGCGCCAGCAGCCAACGGGGACAGGGAGATGAAAAACTGTTTTTT; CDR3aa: CASSQRGQGDEKLFF
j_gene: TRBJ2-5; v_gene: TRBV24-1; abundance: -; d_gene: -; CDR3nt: TGTGCCACCAGTGACCCGAGGGGGATGGAGACCCAGTACTTC; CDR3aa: CATSDPRGMETQYF
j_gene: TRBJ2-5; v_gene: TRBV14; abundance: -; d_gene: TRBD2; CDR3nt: TGTGCCAGCAGCCAAGCCAAGCGGGGCCAAGAGACCCAGTACTTC; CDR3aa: CASSQAKRGQETQYF